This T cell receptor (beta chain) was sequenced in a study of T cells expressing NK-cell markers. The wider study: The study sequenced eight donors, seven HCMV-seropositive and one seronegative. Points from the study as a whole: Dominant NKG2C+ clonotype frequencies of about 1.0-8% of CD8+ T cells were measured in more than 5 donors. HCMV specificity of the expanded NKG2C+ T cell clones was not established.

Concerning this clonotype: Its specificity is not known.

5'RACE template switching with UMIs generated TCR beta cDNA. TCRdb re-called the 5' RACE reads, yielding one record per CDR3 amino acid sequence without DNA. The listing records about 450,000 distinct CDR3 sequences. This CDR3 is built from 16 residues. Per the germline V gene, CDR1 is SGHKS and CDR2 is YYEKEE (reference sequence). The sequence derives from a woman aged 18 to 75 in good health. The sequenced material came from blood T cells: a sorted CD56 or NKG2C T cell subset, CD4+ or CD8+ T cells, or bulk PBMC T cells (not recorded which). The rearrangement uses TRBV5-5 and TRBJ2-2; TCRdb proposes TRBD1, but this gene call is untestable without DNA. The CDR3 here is CASSLSRQPNTGELFF.